Listed below are T cell receptor beta chains from one sample, sequenced in a study of breast tumors, draining lymph nodes, adjacent tissues. TCRdb reprocessed the multiplex PCR reads with MiXCR, giving one entry per CDR3 protein. The table shows 150,000 to 200,000 distinct CDR3 sequences, with roughly a third occurring only once. Sequencing input: axillary lymph node tissue. Receptors originate from a female donor with breast cancer. Some clones in this sample may be carry-over from other donors' samples. The CDR3 runs from the conserved cysteine through the conserved F or W. D genes are given only for firm matches. The size field is filled for only some rows; it gives once, few, many or a size class.

many	TRBJ2-1	TRBV11-2	-	CASRAGLYYNEQFF	TGTGCCAGCAGGGCGGGACTGTACTACAATGAGCAGTTCTTC
-	TRBJ2-5	TRBV7-3	TRBD1	CASSLGTGGLDGEPQYF	TGTGCCAGCAGCTTGGGGACAGGGGGCCTGGACGGGGAGCCCCAGTACTTC
-	TRBJ2-3	TRBV5-1	TRBD2	CASNKAGTSGGAQPGTQYF	TGCGCCAGCAACAAAGCCGGGACTAGCGGGGGGGCCCAACCAGGTACGCAGTATTTT
-	TRBJ1-1	TRBV7-2	-	CASTLEGLKNTEAFF	TGTGCCAGCACCCTCGAGGGGCTGAAGAACACTGAAGCTTTCTTT
many	TRBJ1-2	TRBV19	TRBD1	CASSPGTANYGYTF	TGTGCCAGTAGTCCCGGGACAGCAAACTATGGCTACACCTTC
few	TRBJ1-3	TRBV6-5	-	CASSKHKLSTIYF	TGTGCCAGCAGTAAACACAAACTTTCCACCATATATTTT
-	TRBJ1-6	TRBV7-9	-	CASSRDNSPLHF	TGTGCCAGCAGCAGGGACAATTCACCCCTCCACTTT
many	TRBJ2-2	TRBV2	-	CASSGRQAPNTGELFF	TGTGCCAGCAGTGGGAGACAAGCCCCGAACACCGGGGAGCTGTTTTTT
many	TRBJ2-3	TRBV19	TRBD1	CASSITRKGTGSDTQYF	TGTGCCAGTAGTATAACAAGGAAGGGGACAGGCTCAGATACGCAGTATTTT
many	TRBJ2-1	TRBV20-1	TRBD2	CSARDHRLAGASYNEQFF	TGCAGTGCTAGAGACCATCGACTAGCGGGGGCTTCCTACAATGAGCAGTTCTTC
many	TRBJ1-5	TRBV7-2	TRBD1	CASSLAGTGVNQPQHF	TGTGCCAGCAGCTTAGCTGGGACAGGGGTGAACCAGCCCCAGCATTTT
-	TRBJ2-7	TRBV27	TRBD1	CAGSPRGQGYYEQYF	TGTGCCGGCAGCCCAAGGGGACAGGGGTACTACGAGCAGTACTTC
-	TRBJ1-1	TRBV6-2/TRBV6-3	TRBD1	CASSVDRGAVWNTEAFF	TGTGCCAGCAGCGTAGACAGGGGAGCGGTATGGAACACTGAAGCTTTCTTT
many	TRBJ2-2	TRBV7-2	TRBD1	CASSSLGTGDTGELFF	TGTGCCAGCAGCTCCCTGGGGACAGGGGACACCGGGGAGCTGTTTTTT
-	TRBJ1-5	TRBV4-2	-	CASSQEQRLQETQHF	TGTGCCAGCAGCCAAGAGCAGCGGCTCCAAGAGACCCAGCATTTT
many	TRBJ2-5	TRBV6-6	-	CASSNTPGHRAETQYF	TGTGCCAGCAGCAACACGCCGGGACACCGCGCAGAGACCCAGTACTTC
many	TRBJ2-5	TRBV30	TRBD1	CAWMGQGGETQYF	TGTGCCTGGATGGGACAGGGTGGGGAGACCCAGTACTTC
-	TRBJ1-6	TRBV25-1	-	CASSEYLGSPLHF	TGTGCCAGCAGTGAATATTTGGGTTCACCCCTCCACTTT
-	TRBJ1-2	TRBV6-1	TRBD1	CASSEAPVCLRDSYGYTF	TGTGCCAGCAGTGAAGCGCCCGTTTGCTTGCGGGACAGCTATGGCTACACCTTC
many	TRBJ2-7	TRBV6-6	-	CASSTNGRGWDEQYF	TGTGCCAGCAGTACTAACGGACGGGGTTGGGACGAGCAGTACTTC
many	TRBJ2-5	TRBV2	TRBD2	CASSLLAGVPPTYQETQYF	TGTGCCAGCAGTTTACTAGCGGGGGTCCCTCCTACGTACCAAGAGACCCAGTACTTC
few	TRBJ2-4	TRBV20-1	TRBD2	CSALGTSGRARNIQYF	TGCAGTGCTCTCGGGACTAGCGGGAGGGCCAGGAACATTCAGTACTTC
-	TRBJ1-2	TRBV27	-	CASSYRGQNLYGYTF	TGTGCCAGCAGTTATCGTGGACAAAACCTCTATGGCTACACCTTC